This T cell receptor beta chain was sequenced for a study of regulatory T cells in long-lasting Graves disease. General study findings and limits: Clonotypes that were public and shared totalled a few thousand in persistent patients versus 966 in new patients.

Noted time point: persistent/refractory GD, antithyroid drugs over 5 years with positive TRAb. Scientists built the TCR library using RNA that was extracted from PBMCs. The authors built TCR beta libraries using iRepertoire HTBI primers and Arm-PCR of CDR3 regions. TCRdb passed the multiplex PCR reads through MiXCR, listing each CDR3 protein once. The sample carries 450,000 or so distinct CDR3 sequences, less than 25% recorded once. Worth noting for this clonotype: Its specificity is not known.

Germline trimming cut 0 bases from V and 5 bases from J; bases unmatched to any gene: 9. The CDR3 has 16 residues. The germline V gene encodes CDR1 DFQATT and CDR2 SNEGSKA (reference sequence). This chain joins TRBV20-1 and TRBJ1-2, with 10 bases lining up with TRBD1. The TCR originated in a female donor with Graves disease. The sample was peripheral blood mononuclear cells (PBMCs), taken when the disease was refractory, from a patient treated with antithyroid drugs. CDR3 in amino acids: CSARDMSGQGGYGYTF. CDR3 DNA: TGCAGTGCTAGAGATATGAGCGGACAGGGGGGATATGGCTACACCTTC.